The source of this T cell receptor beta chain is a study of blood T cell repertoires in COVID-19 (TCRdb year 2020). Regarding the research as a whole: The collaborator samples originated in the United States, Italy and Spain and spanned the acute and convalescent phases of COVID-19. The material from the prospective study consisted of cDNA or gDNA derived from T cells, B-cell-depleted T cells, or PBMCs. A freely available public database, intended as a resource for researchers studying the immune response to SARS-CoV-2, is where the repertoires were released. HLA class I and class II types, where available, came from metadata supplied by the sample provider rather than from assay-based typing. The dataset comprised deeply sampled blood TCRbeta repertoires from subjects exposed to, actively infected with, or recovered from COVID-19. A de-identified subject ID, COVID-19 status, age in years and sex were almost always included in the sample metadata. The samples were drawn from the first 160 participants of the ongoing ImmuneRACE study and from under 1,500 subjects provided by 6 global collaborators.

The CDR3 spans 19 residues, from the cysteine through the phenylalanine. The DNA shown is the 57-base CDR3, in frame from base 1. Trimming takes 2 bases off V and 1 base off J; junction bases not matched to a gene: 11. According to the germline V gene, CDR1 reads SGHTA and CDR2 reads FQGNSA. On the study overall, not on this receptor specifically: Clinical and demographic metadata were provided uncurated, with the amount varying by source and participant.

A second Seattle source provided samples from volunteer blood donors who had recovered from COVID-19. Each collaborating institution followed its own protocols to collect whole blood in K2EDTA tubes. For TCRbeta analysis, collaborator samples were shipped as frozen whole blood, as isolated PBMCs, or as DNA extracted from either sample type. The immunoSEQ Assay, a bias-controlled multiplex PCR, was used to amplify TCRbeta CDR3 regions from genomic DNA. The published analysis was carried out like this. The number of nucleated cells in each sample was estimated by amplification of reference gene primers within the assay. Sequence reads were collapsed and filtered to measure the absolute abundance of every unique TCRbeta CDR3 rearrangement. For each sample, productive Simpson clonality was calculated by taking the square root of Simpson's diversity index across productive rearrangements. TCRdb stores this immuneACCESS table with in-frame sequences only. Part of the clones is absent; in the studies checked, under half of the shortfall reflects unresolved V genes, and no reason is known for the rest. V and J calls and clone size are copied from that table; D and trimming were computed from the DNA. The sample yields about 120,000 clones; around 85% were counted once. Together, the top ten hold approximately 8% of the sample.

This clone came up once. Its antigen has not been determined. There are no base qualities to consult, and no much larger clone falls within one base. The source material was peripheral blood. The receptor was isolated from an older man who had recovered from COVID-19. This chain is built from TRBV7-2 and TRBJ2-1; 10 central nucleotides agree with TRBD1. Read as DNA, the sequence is TGTGCCAGCAGCTTATATGGGACAGGGGCCCTCCTATCCTACAATGAGCAGTTCTTC. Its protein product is CASSLYGTGALLSYNEQFF.